The 25 T cell receptor beta chains below all came from one sample that was sequenced in a study of T cell repertoires in cytomegalovirus infection. Their antigens are not known. Via MiXCR, TCRdb re-called the reads, giving one row per CDR3 protein. The table includes some 900,000 distinct CDR3 sequences, around a third detected once. Source: cultured CD8+ T cells from PBMCs, taken from culture after CMV antigen stimulation. These receptors came from a human donor in good health (CMV status not recorded). Some clones in this sample may be carry-over from other donors' samples.

J is TRBJ2-7 and V is TRBV28, with D perhaps matching TRBD1 (6 bases). The V gene's germline CDR1 is MDHEN and CDR2 SYDVKM. Trimming took 5 bases from V and 2 from J, leaving 16 bases between them. The CDR3 is 15 amino acids. The CDR3 coding sequence is TGTGCCAGCAGTATATACCCCGGGACACCCTACGAGCAGTACTTC. It codes for CASSIYPGTPYEQYF.

This clonotype was picked up many times. J is TRBJ2-7 and V is TRBV7-9, with TRBD1 matching 12 bases. The CDR3 runs 18 residues. Per the germline V gene, CDR1 is SEHNR and CDR2 is FQNEAQ (reference sequence). Trimming removed 5 bases from V and 1 base from J; junction bases left unmatched: 12. CDR3 in amino acids: CASSPYPPGQGASYEQYF. CDR3 nucleotides: TGTGCCAGCAGCCCATACCCCCCGGGACAGGGGGCATCCTACGAGCAGTACTTC. The full variable domain, in which reference TRBV7-9 and TRBJ2-7 provide the parts outside the CDR3, is DTGVSQNPRHKITKRGQNVTFRCDPISEHNRLYWYRQTLGQGPEFLTYFQNEAQLEKSRLLSDRFSAERPKGSFSTLEIQRTEQGDSAMYLCASSPYPPGQGASYEQYFGPGTRLTVT.

J is TRBJ2-5 and V is TRBV7-2, with a weak D call TRBD1 (5 bases). Looked up from germline, CDR1 is SGHTA and CDR2 is FQGNSA. The V end was cut by 5 bases, the J end by 3 bases, with 19 bases between. The length of the CDR3 is 16 residues. Here the CDR3 reads CASSGYPMDIEETQYF. The CDR3 region has the DNA TGTGCCAGCAGCGGATACCCAATGGACATAGAAGAGACCCAGTACTTC.

There are a few counts of this clonotype. This chain joins TRBV4-1 and TRBJ2-7, with 8 bases aligning to TRBD1. V lost 1 base, J lost 2 bases, and 4 bases stayed unmatched. Germline CDR1 is MGHRA and CDR2 is YSYEKL. The CDR3 is made up of 15 amino acids. CDR3 residues: CASSQVPGGPYEQYV. The CDR3 DNA is TGCGCCAGCAGCCAAGTCCCAGGGGGCCCCTACGAGCAGTACGTC.

The V gene is TRBV12-5, the J gene TRBJ2-1; the match to TRBD1 covers 8 bases. This CDR3 is built from 15 residues. V lost 6 bases, J lost 4 bases, and 8 bases stayed unmatched. Germline CDR1 and CDR2: LGHNT and FRNRAP. CDR3 sequence (DNA): TGTGCTAGTGGAACCGGGGGACAGGATTACAATGAGCAGTTCTTC. Translation: CASGTGGQDYNEQFF.

V and J are TRBV27 and TRBJ2-1, with TRBD2 matching 7 bases. The length of the CDR3 is 16 residues. Per the germline V gene, CDR1 is MNHEY and CDR2 is SMNVEV (reference sequence). The trim removed 4 bases at V and 7 bases at J, leaving 13 bases unmatched. CDR3 coding DNA: TGTGCCAGCAGTTCGATCGGGGGGAATTTGGGGAATGAGCAGTTCTTC. Protein product: CASSSIGGNLGNEQFF.

The genes are TRBV2 and TRBJ2-5, with 7 bases matching TRBD2. The CDR3 consists of 14 residues. J gave up 3 bases and V 2 bases, and 3 bases lay outside the gene matches. Per the germline V gene, CDR1 is SNHLY and CDR2 is FYNNEI. CDR3 residues: CASSEYREEETQYF. The CDR3 DNA reads TGTGCCAGCAGTGAATATCGGGAGGAAGAGACCCAGTACTTC.

On this clonotype itself: One end of the junction is discordant with germline, which a read error may explain. The chain combines TRBV28 with TRBJ2-1; TRBD2 is a possible D gene (6 bases). The CDR3 covers 16 residues. Germline V gene sequence: CDR1 MDHEN, CDR2 SYDVKM. CDR3 sequence: CASNIPGTSANNKQFF. As DNA, the CDR3 is TGTGCCAGCAATATACCCGGGACTTCCGCAAACAATAAGCAGTTCTTC.

This clonotype has more than one count but fewer than ten. The V and J genes are TRBV6-6 and TRBJ2-7; tentatively, D is TRBD1 (5 bases). Looked up from germline, CDR1 is MNHNY and CDR2 is SVGAGI (reference sequence). Trimming pared 8 bases from V and 2 bases from J, leaving 7 bases between. The CDR3 is 11 residues long. CDR3 coding DNA: TGTGCCAGCCAGGGCCCCTACGAGCAGTACTTC. This gives the protein CASQGPYEQYF.

The chain is built from TRBV24-1 and TRBJ2-1, with 7 bases matching TRBD2. Germline CDR1 KGHDR, CDR2 SFDVKD. V shed 3 bases and J 3 bases; nucleotides not matched to a gene: 4. This CDR3 spans 15 amino acids. CDR3 DNA: TGTGCCACCAGTGATGGGGGGGACGGCTACAATGAGCAGTTCTTC. Its protein is CATSDGGDGYNEQFF.

The chain recombines TRBV13 with TRBJ2-5, with D unclear. CDR3 length: 14 residues. V dropped 5 bases and J dropped 1 base, with 11 bases sitting between them. Per the germline V gene, CDR1 is PRHDT and CDR2 is FYEKMQ (reference sequence). For the CDR3, the DNA is TGTGCCAGCAGCCTACGGCGGTTCCAAGAGACCCAGTACTTC. Protein: CASSLRRFQETQYF.

The V and J genes are TRBV4-1 and TRBJ2-2; 8 bases are a match to TRBD2. The CDR3 runs 14 residues. Germline V lookup: CDR1 MGHRA, CDR2 YSYEKL. With 0 bases clipped from V and 8 bases from J, the junction kept 2 bases outside the gene matches. The CDR3: CASSQDASGGELFF. The CDR3 DNA reads TGCGCCAGCAGCCAAGATGCTAGCGGGGGGGAGCTGTTTTTT.

This clonotype was counted between two and nine times. The J gene is TRBJ2-7, the V gene TRBV12-3 or TRBV12-4, with 13 bases matching TRBD2. This CDR3 comprises 17 residues. V lost 2 bases, J lost 3 bases, and 7 bases stayed unmatched. This CDR3 reads CASSLSRLAGGYYEQYF. The CDR3 DNA follows: TGTGCCAGCAGTTTATCCCGACTAGCGGGGGGTTACTACGAGCAGTACTTC.

The chain couples TRBV28 to TRBJ1-1; tentatively, D is TRBD1 (6 bases). Per germline, CDR1 MDHEN and CDR2 SYDVKM. This CDR3 contains 15 residues. V was clipped by 4 bases and J by 4 bases, with 16 bases between them. CDR3 sequence reads: CASSWTDTMSTEAFF. The CDR3 DNA reads as TGTGCCAGCAGTTGGACAGACACTATGAGCACTGAAGCTTTCTTT. The whole variable domain, filled in from reference TRBV28 and TRBJ1-1, reads DVKVTQSSRYLVKRTGEKVFLECVQDMDHENMFWYRQDPGLGLRLIYFSYDVKMKEKGDIPEGYSVSREKKERFSLILESASTNQTSMYLCASSWTDTMSTEAFFGQGTRLTVV.

This clonotype has a handful of counts. The rearrangement uses TRBV27 and TRBJ2-3; 15 bases match TRBD2. J was trimmed by 5 bases and V by 5 bases; bases with no gene match: 5. There are 16 residues in the CDR3. Per the germline V gene, CDR1 is MNHEY and CDR2 is SMNVEV (reference sequence). The CDR3 coding sequence is TGTGCCAGCAGTCCCTGGACTAGCGGGGGGGAAGATACGCAGTATTTT. It is translated as CASSPWTSGGEDTQYF.

The chain couples TRBV15 to TRBJ1-5, with D perhaps matching TRBD1 (6 bases). The CDR3 spans 15 residues. Germline-derived CDR1 and CDR2 are LNHNV and YYDKDF (reference sequence). V was pared by 0 bases and J by 6 bases, with 12 bases between. CDR3 DNA: TGTGCCACCAGCAGAGATGGGGGCGCGGGTCAGCCCCAGCATTTT. Amino acid sequence: CATSRDGGAGQPQHF. Filled out from reference TRBV15 and TRBJ1-5, the complete variable domain reads DAMVIQNPRYQVTQFGKPVTLSCSQTLNHNVMYWYQQKSSQAPKLLFHYYDKDFNNEADTPDNFQSRRPNTSFCFLDIRSPGLGDTAMYLCATSRDGGAGQPQHFGDGTRLSIL.

This clonotype was recorded a few times. V usage is TRBV10-1 and J usage is TRBJ2-3; the D call may be TRBD1 or TRBD2 (5 bases each). The CDR3 runs to 14 residues. The germline V gene has CDR1 WNHNN and CDR2 SYGVQD (reference sequence). V lost 10 bases, J lost 0 bases, and 14 bases lay in between. CDR3 DNA sequence: TGCGCCACCTCAGGGAGATCAAGCACAGATACGCAGTATTTT. This sequence encodes CATSGRSSTDTQYF.

The V and J genes are TRBV20-1 and TRBJ2-2; 15 nucleotides agree with TRBD2. V dropped 7 bases and J dropped 3; count of bases not matched to a gene: 9. Germline lookup yields CDR1 DFQATT and CDR2 SNEGSKA (reference sequence). The CDR3 runs 17 residues. The CDR3 loop is CSVQGLAGGPHTGELFF. The CDR3 bases are TGCAGTGTTCAGGGACTAGCGGGGGGTCCACACACCGGGGAGCTGTTTTTT.

V usage is TRBV9 and J usage is TRBJ2-6; no clear D gene. The germline V and J ends were trimmed by 0 bases and 4 bases, with 8 bases remaining between them. The germline gives CDR1 SGDLS, CDR2 YYNGEE. CDR3 length: 15 residues. This chain's CDR3 is CASSVGRRGANVLTF. CDR3 in DNA: TGTGCCAGCAGCGTAGGTCGGAGAGGGGCCAACGTCCTGACTTTC.

There are a few counts of this clonotype. This sequence joins TRBV9 and TRBJ2-5, with D possibly matching TRBD2 (6 bases). In germline, CDR1 is SGDLS, CDR2 YYNGEE. V lost 0 bases and J 2 bases, leaving 17 bases between the germline ends. This CDR3 has 17 residues. CDR3 loop: CASSVATEEGGQETQYF. In nucleotides, the CDR3 is TGTGCCAGCAGCGTAGCTACGGAGGAGGGCGGTCAAGAGACCCAGTACTTC.

With respect to this clonotype: This could be a read error, since a much larger clone is one nucleotide away. This chain joins TRBV7-6 and TRBJ1-1; D unclear. V was cut by 1 base and J by 4 bases, with 19 bases left in between. The CDR3 spans 17 residues. The germline gives CDR1 SGHVS, CDR2 FNYEAQ. CDR3 sequence: CASSLGLFQAECTEAFF. The CDR3 nucleotides are TGTGCCAGCAGCTTAGGGTTGTTCCAGGCGGAATGCACTGAAGCTTTCTTT.

The V gene is TRBV10-2, the J gene TRBJ2-3; 7 nucleotides align to TRBD2. V lost 2 bases to trimming and J lost 1 base; unmatched junction nucleotides: 3. The germline V gene has CDR1 WSHSY and CDR2 SAAADI. CDR3 size: 15 residues. In DNA, the CDR3 is TGCGCCAGCAGTGAGGTAACTAGCGGCACAGATACGCAGTATTTT. It yields the protein CASSEVTSGTDTQYF.

The chain carries TRBV4-1 and TRBJ2-1, with TRBD2 matching 10 bases. The CDR3 contains 15 residues. With 2 bases clipped from V and 5 bases from J, the junction kept 3 bases outside the gene matches. Germline values: CDR1 MGHRA, CDR2 YSYEKL. CDR3 residues: CASSQSSGGNNEQFF. The CDR3 DNA reads as TGCGCCAGCAGCCAATCTAGCGGGGGTAACAATGAGCAGTTCTTC.

This clonotype was counted between two and nine times. This sequence joins TRBV6-5 and TRBJ1-6; 8 bases fit TRBD1. The CDR3 totals 14 residues. Germline V gene data show CDR1 as MNHEY and CDR2 as SVGAGI. Trimming removed 2 bases from V and 6 bases from J; junction bases left unmatched: 0. CDR3: CASSYQGANSPLHF. CDR3 sequence (DNA): TGTGCCAGCAGTTACCAGGGGGCTAATTCACCCCTCCACTTT.

The chain has TRBV4-1 and TRBJ1-1; no reliable D call. This CDR3 region has 15 residues. Per germline, CDR1 MGHRA and CDR2 YSYEKL. Trimming stripped 2 bases from V and 8 bases from J, with 18 bases between. This CDR3 is CASSQNSGIRTEAFF. CDR3 bases: TGCGCCAGCAGCCAAAATTCGGGGATAAGGACCGAAGCTTTCTTT.